This passage covers 4 T cell receptor beta chains from one sample sequenced in a study of T cells after yellow fever vaccination. From the 5' RACE reads, TCRdb called clonotypes with MiXCR, one entry per CDR3 protein. This table has about 360,000 distinct CDR3 sequences, under 7.5% appearing once. Sequencing was performed on PBMCs, taken 5 days after the yellow fever booster vaccination. These receptors were collected from a man aged 25 to 40 who received the YFV17D yellow fever vaccine.

This clonotype was seen many times. J is TRBJ2-3 and V is TRBV11-2; TRBD2 matches 7 bases. This CDR3 contains 18 residues. Germline values: CDR1 SGHAT, CDR2 FQNNGV. V gave up 5 bases and J gave up 4 bases; unmatched junction bases: 18. The CDR3 DNA follows: TGTGCCAGCAGCCGTTTTGGTCCGCTGAGACTAGCCGCAGATACGCAGTATTTT. This sequence encodes CASSRFGPLRLAADTQYF.

This clonotype was observed at least ten times. V and J are TRBV7-2 and TRBJ2-3, with 16 bases matching TRBD2. V dropped 5 bases and J dropped 4; count of bases not matched to a gene: 6. There are 17 residues in the CDR3. Germline V gene sequence: CDR1 SGHTA, CDR2 FQGNSA. In nucleotides, the CDR3 is TGTGCCAGCAGCGGCGGGACTAGCGGGAGGGCGCCAGATACGCAGTATTTT. The encoded protein is CASSGGTSGRAPDTQYF.

This clonotype has a count of ten or more. The chain has TRBV5-4 and TRBJ2-1, with TRBD1 matching 8 bases. The CDR3 covers 13 residues. V was clipped by 4 bases and J by 8 bases; unmatched bases: 5. Germline values: CDR1 SGHNT, CDR2 YYREEE (reference sequence). The CDR3, as DNA: TGTGCCAGCAGCCTACAGGGGGGTGATGAGCAGTTCTTC. This gives the protein CASSLQGGDEQFF.

This clonotype was seen many times. CDR3 amino acids: CASSSRSSGSEYYNEQFF. The CDR3 DNA reads as TGTGCCAGCAGCTCGAGATCTAGCGGGAGTGAATACTACAATGAGCAGTTCTTC. The rearrangement links TRBV11-1 to TRBJ2-1, with TRBD2 identical over 10 bases. Germline assignment: CDR1 SGHAT and CDR2 FQDESV (reference sequence). V lost 4 bases, J lost 3 bases, and 12 bases stayed unmatched. The CDR3 runs 18 residues. The complete variable domain, with remaining parts taken from reference TRBV11-1 and TRBJ2-1, reads EAEVAQSPRYKITEKSQAVAFWCDPISGHATLYWYRQILGQGPELLVQFQDESVVDDSQLPKDRFSAERLKGVDSTLKIQPAELGDSAMYLCASSSRSSGSEYYNEQFFGPGTRLTVL.